This note documents a single T cell receptor (beta chain) sequence. Its antigen is undetermined. The data derive from a study of blood T cells in healthy people across ages. The germline gives CDR1 MGHDK, CDR2 SYGVNS. This CDR3 has 16 amino acids. Every sample had a minimum of 6 million PBMCs isolated. A second PCR of 7 to 11 cycles used a sample-barcoded 5' primer and a J-beta primer mix. TCRdb re-derived calls from the 5' RACE reads in MiXCR, one entry per CDR3 protein. The table has about 970,000 distinct CDR3 sequences, roughly 51% seen once. Points from the study as a whole: Versus aged donors, long-lived donors had higher diversity and more naive CD4+ cells. CMV infection status of these donors was not known. Naive and antigen-experienced cells were not separated, limiting conclusive comparison.

This sequence joins TRBV25-1 and TRBJ2-7; 14 bases are shared with TRBD2. The J call is in doubt because the DNA end fits TRBJ2-5 better. The receptor comes from a woman in her sixties in good health. The sequencing input was blood. CDR3 loop: CASSTSGRETEETQYF. The CDR3 nucleotides read TGTGCCAGCTCGACTAGCGGGAGGGAGACAGAAGAGACCCAGTACTTC.